Following are 17 T cell receptor beta chains from one sample sequenced in a study of cytomegalovirus exposure and HLA in healthy donors. Method: immunoSEQ multiplex PCR; TCRdb's copy keeps in-frame clones and lacks some. The sample records under 80,000 clones, over 85% being singletons. The sequenced sample consisted of PBMCs. These receptors originate from a woman between 18 and 29 years old in good health and CMV-seronegative.

The rearrangement joins TRBV7-9 to TRBJ1-1; no clear D. Germline V lookup: CDR1 SEHNR, CDR2 FQNEAQ (reference sequence). This CDR3 region has 17 residues. Between the trimmed V and J ends, which lost 0 bases and 0 bases, there was a span of 14 bases. CDR3 sequence reads: CASSLAWSGVMNTEAFF. The DNA for the CDR3 is TGTGCCAGCAGCTTAGCTTGGTCAGGCGTTATGAACACTGAAGCTTTCTTT.

J is TRBJ1-2 and V is TRBV4-2; D ambiguous. The CDR3 consists of 15 residues. Trimming removed 3 bases from V and 5 bases from J, with 16 bases in between. Germline V gives CDR1 LGHNA, CDR2 YNFKEQ. The CDR3 DNA follows: TGTGCCAGCAGCCAGCTTTCTAGCAGTTCATATGGCTACACCTTC. As protein: CASSQLSSSSYGYTF.

This clone is a singleton in its sample. The chain has TRBV6-5 and TRBJ2-7; TRBD2 matches 9 bases. V lost 8 bases and J lost 2; bases outside the gene matches: 4. Germline loops: CDR1 MNHEY, CDR2 SVGAGI. CDR3 size: 13 residues. The CDR3 reads CASLGLAPYEQYF. The CDR3 region has the DNA TGTGCCAGCCTGGGACTAGCTCCCTACGAGCAGTACTTC.

This sequence joins TRBV19 and TRBJ1-5; 9 positions match TRBD1. The CDR3 has 14 residues. Per germline, CDR1 LNHDA and CDR2 SQIVND (reference sequence). The V segment lost 5 bases and the J segment 7 bases; nucleotides outside the gene matches: 6. The CDR3 is CASSAQGAGQPQHF. CDR3 DNA: TGTGCCAGTAGTGCACAGGGGGCCGGACAGCCCCAGCATTTT.

The J gene is TRBJ1-1, the V gene TRBV28; 8 positions match TRBD1. J was trimmed by 3 bases and V by 5 bases; bases with no gene match: 8. Germline lookup yields CDR1 MDHEN and CDR2 SYDVKM. This CDR3 contains 15 residues. The CDR3 nucleotides read TGTGCCAGCAGTCCCCAGGGGGCGGGGTACACTGAAGCTTTCTTT. Its protein product is CASSPQGAGYTEAFF.

The chain couples TRBV2 to TRBJ2-1; tentative D call: TRBD2 (6 bases). The CDR3 is 19 amino acids. Trimming removed 7 bases from V and 3 bases from J, with 28 bases in between. Germline V gene sequence: CDR1 SNHLY, CDR2 FYNNEI. For the CDR3, the DNA is TGTGCCAGCAAGAGTTCCCTGCGAACCCCGGGACTGGACTACAATGAGCAGTTCTTC. Translating gives CASKSSLRTPGLDYNEQFF.

This chain links TRBV9 with TRBJ2-7; tentative D call: TRBD2 (7 bases). Germline V gene data show CDR1 as SGDLS and CDR2 as YYNGEE. The CDR3 sequence is 17 residues long. V was pared by 0 bases and J by 3 bases, with 19 bases between. CDR3 in DNA: TGTGCCAGCAGCGTAGGGGAGGGGGGTGTTCGGAACTACGAGCAGTACTTC. It yields the protein CASSVGEGGVRNYEQYF.

The rearrangement joins TRBV5-1 to TRBJ1-3; TRBD1 matches 9 bases. This CDR3 has 14 residues. Losses at the gene ends were 4 bases for V and 7 bases for J; bases not matched to a gene: 6. Germline CDR1 and CDR2: SGHRS and YFSETQ. CDR3 region: CASSDRGFGNTIYF. The DNA for the CDR3 is TGCGCCAGCAGCGACAGGGGGTTTGGGAACACCATATATTTT.

The J gene is TRBJ2-1, the V gene TRBV18; the D gene is possibly TRBD1 (5 bases). Trimming removed 5 bases from V and 5 bases from J, with 10 bases in between. The CDR3 has 13 amino acids. Germline CDR1 is KGHSH and CDR2 is LQKENI. In DNA form, the CDR3 reads TGTGCCAGCTCAAGGGGCCTTAACAATGAGCAGTTCTTC. Residues: CASSRGLNNEQFF.

The sample holds one count of this clone. The genes are TRBV27 and TRBJ2-1; 8 bases line up with TRBD2. V dropped 7 bases and J dropped 9; count of bases not matched to a gene: 11. The CDR3 consists of 14 residues. The V gene's germline CDR1 is MNHEY and CDR2 SMNVEV (reference sequence). CDR3: CASTGGLALGEQFF. CDR3 DNA sequence: TGTGCCAGCACGGGAGGACTAGCTTTGGGTGAGCAGTTCTTC.

The genes are TRBV10-2 and TRBJ2-1, with TRBD2 matching 11 bases. Germline CDR1 is WSHSY and CDR2 is SAAADI. The CDR3 spans 20 residues. V lost 3 bases to trimming and J lost 6 bases; unmatched junction nucleotides: 19. CDR3 bases: TGCGCCAGCAGTGAATTCCCGCAGGGGCGGCTAGCGGGGGGACCCAATGAGCAGTTCTTC. Translated, it gives CASSEFPQGRLAGGPNEQFF.

This sequence joins TRBV29-1 and TRBJ2-7, with D maybe TRBD1 (6 bases). Germline CDR1 and CDR2: SQVTM and ANQGSEA. Trimming removed 4 bases at V and 6 bases at J, with 22 bases between. CDR3 length: 15 amino acids. The CDR3 DNA reads as TGCAGCGTTGCTCCCTATCAAACAGGGCCTCGCGAGCAGTACTTC. Translation gives CSVAPYQTGPREQYF.

The genes are TRBV7-2 and TRBJ2-3, with TRBD2 identical over 8 bases. The CDR3 totals 14 residues. Trimming took 5 bases from V and 7 from J; bases not matched to a gene: 8. Germline-derived CDR1 and CDR2 are SGHTA and FQGNSA. CDR3: CASSTPGLVNTQYF. In DNA, the CDR3 is TGTGCCAGCAGCACGCCGGGACTAGTAAATACGCAGTATTTT.

The rearrangement links TRBV6-1 to TRBJ2-5, with 9 bases lining up with TRBD1. The CDR3 contains 14 residues. The V segment lost 1 base and the J segment 5 bases; nucleotides outside the gene matches: 2. Germline CDR1 reads MNHNS; CDR2 reads SASEGT. CDR3 amino acids: CASSEGTGVETQYF. The CDR3 DNA sequence: TGTGCCAGCAGTGAAGGGACAGGGGTTGAGACCCAGTACTTC.

CDR3 in amino acids: CASSSLAGASTDTQYF. In nucleotides, the CDR3 is TGTGCCAGCAGTTCGCTAGCGGGGGCGAGCACAGATACGCAGTATTTT. The chain uses TRBV6-4 and TRBJ2-3; TRBD2 matches 10 bases. V was pared by 5 bases and J by 0 bases, with 5 bases of the junction left unmatched. The V gene's germline CDR1 is MRHNA and CDR2 SNTAGT. The CDR3 loop spans 16 amino acids.

V usage is TRBV11-1 and J usage is TRBJ2-3; TRBD2 agrees at 12 bases. Germline loops: CDR1 SGHAT, CDR2 FQDESV (reference sequence). V was clipped by 0 bases and J by 0 bases; unmatched bases: 1. This CDR3 has 17 residues. The CDR3 sequence is CASSLAGTSGSTDTQYF. The DNA for the CDR3 is TGTGCCAGCAGCTTAGCCGGGACTAGCGGGAGCACAGATACGCAGTATTTT.

A single count supports this clone. The chain employs TRBV19 and TRBJ2-7, with 7 bases aligning to TRBD1. The CDR3 is 15 residues long. The germline V gene has CDR1 LNHDA and CDR2 SQIVND (reference sequence). J gave up 2 bases and V 1 base, and 5 bases lay outside the gene matches. In DNA form, the CDR3 reads TGTGCCAGTAGTATAGGAGGGGGCTTAACCTACGAGCAGTACTTC. Translation: CASSIGGGLTYEQYF.